These T cell receptor beta chains were read from a single sample in a study of shared clonotypes between healthy human individuals. Clones were sequenced by immunoSEQ multiplex PCR, and TCRdb holds only the in-frame ones, with some missing. In the table there are about 480,000 clones, 79% of which are singletons. Sequenced material: PBMCs. Receptor source: a woman aged 40 to 55 in good health. Some clones in this sample may be carry-over from other donors' samples. Each CDR3 is given with its conserved first and last residue. The D gene is left open where the match is weak. The size field is filled for only some rows; it gives once, few, many or a size class.

clone_size,j_call,d_call,v_call,cdr3_aa,cdr3_nt
once,TRBJ1-3,.,TRBV5-5,CASSLAASGNTIYF,TGTGCCAGCAGCTTGGCCGCCTCTGGAAACACCATATATTTT
.,TRBJ2-1,.,TRBV30,CAWSFGSSYNEQFF,TGTGCCTGGAGTTTCGGGTCTTCCTACAATGAGCAGTTCTTC
few,TRBJ2-6,TRBD1,TRBV5-6,CASSHRGSGANVLTF,TGTGCCAGCAGCCACAGGGGGTCTGGGGCCAACGTCCTGACTTTC
.,TRBJ2-7,.,TRBV7-6,CASSLDPGSGPDPYEQYF,TGTGCCAGCAGCTTAGATCCAGGGTCGGGACCCGATCCCTACGAGCAGTACTTC
.,TRBJ1-5,.,TRBV18,CASSLSSQGKGNQPQHF,TGTGCCAGCTCACTCTCGAGTCAGGGTAAGGGCAATCAGCCCCAGCATTTT
once,TRBJ2-2,.,TRBV5-4,CASSLGQPANTGELFF,TGTGCCAGCAGCTTGGGACAGCCAGCGAACACCGGGGAGCTGTTTTTT
once,TRBJ2-4,TRBD2,TRBV19,CASSINTSGRSKNIQYF,TGTGCCAGTAGTATTAATACTAGCGGGAGATCCAAAAACATTCAGTACTTC
.,TRBJ2-1,.,TRBV11-3,CASSQLTNNEQFF,TGTGCCAGCAGCCAACTAACGAACAATGAGCAGTTCTTC
.,TRBJ2-2,TRBD2,TRBV9,CASSVRGSGTGELFF,TGTGCCAGCAGCGTTCGCGGGAGTGGGACCGGGGAGCTGTTTTTT
once,TRBJ2-2,TRBD1,TRBV5-1,CASSWGTGTGELFF,TGCGCCAGCAGTTGGGGGACAGGCACCGGGGAGCTGTTTTTT
.,TRBJ1-2,.,TRBV28,CASSLWVAVAGALGNYGYTF,TGTGCCAGCAGTTTATGGGTTGCGGTGGCAGGGGCCTTGGGTAACTATGGCTACACCTTC
once,TRBJ2-2,TRBD2,TRBV6-6,CASRQTSGSNTGELFF,TGTGCCAGCAGGCAAACTAGCGGGAGTAACACCGGGGAGCTGTTTTTT
.,TRBJ1-6,TRBD1,TRBV30,CAWSVKGSGGIAPLHF,TGTGCCTGGAGTGTTAAAGGGTCAGGGGGTATAGCACCCCTCCACTTT
medium-sized,TRBJ2-1,TRBD2,TRBV14,CASSRDSGRWIDEQFF,TGTGCCAGCAGCCGGGATAGCGGGAGGTGGATCGATGAGCAGTTCTTC
few,TRBJ2-1,.,TRBV10-3,CAIGAARDEQFF,TGTGCCATCGGAGCGGCTCGGGATGAGCAGTTCTTC
.,TRBJ2-2,TRBD2,TRBV6-4,CASSDPAYTSGRGRDGELFF,TGTGCCAGCAGTGACCCGGCCTACACTAGCGGGAGGGGGAGGGACGGGGAGCTGTTTTTT
.,TRBJ2-7,TRBD2,TRBV4-1,CASSQLGLATYEQYF,TGCGCCAGCAGCCAACTGGGACTAGCGACCTACGAGCAGTACTTC
few,TRBJ2-3,.,TRBV6-5,CASSTVDTQYF,TGTGCCAGCAGTACGGTAGATACGCAGTATTTT
.,TRBJ2-7,.,TRBV5-1,CASSFGSGETYEQYF,TGCGCCAGCAGCTTCGGGTCGGGGGAAACCTACGAGCAGTACTTC
.,TRBJ1-2,.,TRBV28,CASSLSQQYGYTF,TGTGCCAGCAGTTTAAGTCAACAGTATGGCTACACCTTC
.,TRBJ2-3,.,TRBV5-1,CASSLAPSATDTQYF,TGCGCCAGCAGCTTGGCTCCTAGCGCAACAGATACGCAGTATTTT
.,TRBJ2-1,TRBD2,TRBV4-1,CASSPLIWGRANEQFF,TGCGCCAGCAGCCCCTTGATATGGGGGAGGGCCAATGAGCAGTTCTTC
.,TRBJ2-7,.,TRBV5-1,CASSYTGSIREQYF,TGCGCCAGCAGCTACACAGGGTCGATTCGGGAGCAGTACTTC
.,TRBJ2-1,TRBD2,TRBV5-1,CASSLGTSSSPGTYNEQFF,TGCGCCAGCAGCTTGGGGACTAGTTCATCTCCAGGCACCTACAATGAGCAGTTCTTC
many,TRBJ1-1,.,TRBV5-6,CASSLGGPDPEAFF,TGTGCCAGCAGCTTGGGGGGACCGGATCCTGAAGCTTTCTTT
.,TRBJ1-5,TRBD1,TRBV4-1,CASSQLHRGSQPQHF,TGCGCCAGCAGCCAACTCCACAGGGGGAGTCAGCCCCAGCATTTT
.,TRBJ2-7,.,TRBV7-6,CASSLEAGPAAYEQYF,TGTGCCAGCAGCTTAGAGGCGGGCCCTGCAGCCTACGAGCAGTACTTC
.,TRBJ2-5,.,TRBV19,CASSIGWGSQETQYF,TGTGCCAGTAGTATCGGCTGGGGGAGCCAAGAGACCCAGTACTTC
.,TRBJ2-3,.,TRBV7-7,CASSPLSSSDTQYF,TGTGCCAGCAGCCCCCTCTCTAGCTCGGATACGCAGTATTTT
.,TRBJ1-1,TRBD1,TRBV28,CASSPILWTGRDTEAFF,TGTGCCAGCAGCCCTATTCTCTGGACAGGGAGGGACACTGAAGCTTTCTTT
.,TRBJ1-1,.,TRBV29-1,CSAGRGTEAFF,TGCAGCGCCGGACGGGGCACTGAAGCTTTCTTT
.,TRBJ2-3,.,TRBV28,CASSLWGKTQYF,TGTGCCAGCAGTTTATGGGGTAAAACGCAGTATTTT
once,TRBJ2-7,TRBD1,TRBV7-3,CASSWTGGNDEQYF,TGTGCCAGCAGCTGGACAGGGGGCAACGACGAGCAGTACTTC
.,TRBJ2-3,.,TRBV18,CASSPFPGTSTDTQYF,TGTGCCAGCTCACCTTTTCCCGGGACAAGCACAGATACGCAGTATTTT
once,TRBJ2-1,.,TRBV7-8,CASSLTSTGPGLYNEQFF,TGTGCCAGCAGCTTGACGTCGACGGGTCCGGGACTGTACAATGAGCAGTTCTTC
once,TRBJ2-2,.,TRBV6-5,CASSLDRTTGELFF,TGTGCCAGCAGTCTGGATCGGACCACCGGGGAGCTGTTTTTT
.,TRBJ2-3,TRBD2,TRBV2,CASSDETSGTTDTQYF,TGTGCCAGCAGTGACGAGACTAGCGGAACCACAGATACGCAGTATTTT
.,TRBJ2-1,TRBD2,TRBV9,CASSPATSGRRANEQFF,TGTGCCAGCAGCCCAGCGACTAGCGGGAGAAGGGCCAATGAGCAGTTCTTC
few,TRBJ2-7,TRBD2,TRBV28,CASSFRLAGGEQYF,TGTGCCAGCAGTTTTAGACTAGCCGGGGGGGAGCAGTACTTC
.,TRBJ2-3,TRBD2,TRBV5-1,CASSLVGTSGSGTDTQYF,TGCGCCAGCAGCTTGGTCGGGACTAGCGGGAGCGGGACAGATACGCAGTATTTT
once,TRBJ2-2,.,TRBV6-1,CASSVYRAGGELFF,TGTGCCAGCAGTGTATACAGGGCGGGGGGGGAGCTGTTTTTT
.,TRBJ1-5,.,TRBV4-2,CASSQEMGGQPQHF,TGTGCCAGCAGCCAAGAAATGGGAGGTCAGCCCCAGCATTTT
once,TRBJ1-2,.,TRBV5-4,CASSFGIGLTYGYTF,TGTGCCAGCAGCTTTGGGATTGGGTTGACCTATGGCTACACCTTC
.,TRBJ2-2,.,TRBV4-3,CASSQVYPVNTGELFF,TGCGCCAGCAGCCAAGTCTATCCGGTGAACACCGGGGAGCTGTTTTTT
once,TRBJ2-3,.,TRBV6-1,CASSDPGSTDTQYF,TGTGCCAGCAGTGATCCCGGGAGCACAGATACGCAGTATTTT
few,TRBJ2-5,.,TRBV27,CASSLSYSFQETQYF,TGTGCCAGCAGTTTATCTTACAGTTTCCAAGAGACCCAGTACTTC
.,TRBJ1-5,.,TRBV28,CASSPPGTFYSNQPQHF,TGTGCCAGCAGCCCCCCCGGGACATTTTATAGCAATCAGCCCCAGCATTTT
.,TRBJ2-3,.,TRBV4-2,CASSPLDRGRLAGETDTQYF,TGTGCCAGCAGCCCGTTGGACCGGGGGCGGTTGGCGGGAGAAACAGATACGCAGTATTTT
.,TRBJ2-7,TRBD1,TRBV7-8,CASSSFRDSSYYEQYF,TGTGCCAGCAGCTCCTTCCGGGACAGCTCCTACTACGAGCAGTACTTC
.,TRBJ2-1,.,TRBV4-1,CASSQDMREQFF,TGCGCCAGCAGCCAAGATATGCGTGAGCAGTTCTTC
.,TRBJ2-2,TRBD2,TRBV5-1,CASTGLAGTGELFF,TGCGCCAGCACGGGACTAGCGGGAACCGGGGAGCTGTTTTTT
.,TRBJ1-1,.,TRBV5-1,CASSQNVGNRVAEAFF,TGCGCCAGCAGTCAGAATGTGGGGAACAGGGTCGCTGAAGCTTTCTTT
once,TRBJ2-3,.,TRBV28,CASSLGTLPLADTQYF,TGTGCCAGCAGTCTCGGGACACTCCCGTTAGCAGATACGCAGTATTTT
.,TRBJ1-1,.,TRBV5-4,CASSHALGGDTEAFF,TGTGCCAGCAGCCATGCCCTGGGGGGGGACACTGAAGCTTTCTTT